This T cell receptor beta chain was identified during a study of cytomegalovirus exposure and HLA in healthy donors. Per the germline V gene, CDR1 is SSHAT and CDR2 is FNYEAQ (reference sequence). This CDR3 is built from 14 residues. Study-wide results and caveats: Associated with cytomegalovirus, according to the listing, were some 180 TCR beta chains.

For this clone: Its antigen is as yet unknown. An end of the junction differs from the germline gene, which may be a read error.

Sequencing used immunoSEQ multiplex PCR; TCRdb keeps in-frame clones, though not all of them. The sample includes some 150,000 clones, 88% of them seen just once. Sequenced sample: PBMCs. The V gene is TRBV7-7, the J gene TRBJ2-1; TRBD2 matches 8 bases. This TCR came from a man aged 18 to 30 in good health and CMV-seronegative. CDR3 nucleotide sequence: TGTGCTAGCAGTTCAGCGGGAGCATCCAATGAGCAGTTCTTC. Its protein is CASSSAGASNEQFF.